Listed below are T cell receptor beta chains from one sample, sequenced in a study of cytomegalovirus exposure and HLA in healthy donors. Produced via immunoSEQ multiplex PCR; TCRdb's table is partial and in-frame only. The sample lists approximately 150,000 clones; 82% were seen once. The sample consisted of PBMCs. All receptors come from a male donor in good health and CMV-seronegative. Both conserved end residues are part of each CDR3. A D gene is named only where the DNA matches it firmly. A row's size may be missing; if present it is once, few, many or a size class.

D	V	J	size	CDR3	DNA
TRBD1	TRBV7-2	TRBJ2-1	.	CASSPTGAFYNEQFF	TGTGCCAGCAGCCCGACAGGGGCCTTTTACAATGAGCAGTTCTTC
TRBD2	TRBV5-6	TRBJ2-7	.	CASSSLARIHYEQYF	TGTGCCAGCAGTTCACTAGCGAGAATCCACTACGAGCAGTACTTC
TRBD1	TRBV18	TRBJ1-5	.	CASSPGQGAWGQPQHF	TGTGCCAGCTCACCCGGACAGGGGGCTTGGGGTCAGCCCCAGCATTTT
TRBD2	TRBV19	TRBJ2-2	.	CASSKTGLAGGATGELFF	TGTGCCAGTAGTAAAACGGGACTAGCGGGAGGTGCGACCGGGGAGCTGTTTTTT
TRBD2	TRBV5-1	TRBJ2-3	.	CASSQLWREGRNTQYF	TGCGCCAGCAGCCAACTGTGGCGGGAGGGCCGCAATACGCAGTATTTT
.	TRBV7-9	TRBJ1-2	.	CASSLDGDYGYTF	TGTGCCAGCAGCCTAGACGGTGACTATGGCTACACCTTC
TRBD1	TRBV11-2	TRBJ2-7	.	CASSLLGGGYYEQYF	TGTGCCAGCAGCTTATTAGGGGGCGGCTACTACGAGCAGTACTTC
.	TRBV19	TRBJ2-5	.	CASRETPQGTQYF	TGTGCCAGTAGGGAGACCCCTCAGGGGACCCAGTACTTC
.	TRBV11-2	TRBJ2-1	.	CASSFSPGSNNEQFF	TGTGCCAGCAGCTTTTCCCCGGGTAGTAACAATGAGCAGTTCTTC
.	TRBV2	TRBJ2-7	.	CASTAWQGTIYEQYF	TGTGCCAGCACCGCCTGGCAGGGGACAATCTACGAGCAGTACTTC
TRBD2	TRBV4-3	TRBJ2-3	.	CASSQDRSGRYSPQYF	TGCGCCAGCAGCCAAGATCGGAGCGGGAGGTACTCCCCCCAGTATTTT
TRBD2	TRBV29-1	TRBJ2-1	.	CSVVREDNEQFF	TGCAGCGTTGTGCGGGAGGACAATGAGCAGTTCTTC
TRBD1	TRBV7-2	TRBJ1-1	.	CASSLELGQGPNTEAFF	TGTGCCAGCAGCCTCGAATTGGGACAGGGCCCGAACACTGAAGCTTTCTTT
TRBD1	TRBV19	TRBJ1-5	few	CASRDRGHQPQHF	TGTGCCAGTAGGGACAGGGGACATCAGCCCCAGCATTTT
.	TRBV9	TRBJ1-5	.	CASSRPQHF	TGTGCCAGCAGCCGGCCCCAGCATTTT
TRBD2	TRBV28	TRBJ2-7	.	CASSSPGGPSYEQYF	TGTGCCAGCAGTTCCCCGGGGGGGCCCTCCTACGAGCAGTACTTC
TRBD2	TRBV9	TRBJ2-7	.	CASSVEPTSGTYEQYF	TGTGCCAGCAGCGTAGAGCCGACTAGCGGGACCTACGAGCAGTACTTC
TRBD1	TRBV19	TRBJ2-7	.	CARTRTGNYEQYF	TGTGCCAGAACGAGGACAGGGAACTACGAGCAGTACTTC
TRBD2	TRBV28	TRBJ2-5	.	CASSLLGREKTQYF	TGTGCCAGCAGTTTATTAGGGCGGGAGAAGACCCAGTACTTC
TRBD2	TRBV28	TRBJ2-1	few	CASSPSGTSGNNEQFF	TGTGCCAGCAGTCCGTCGGGGACTAGCGGAAACAATGAGCAGTTCTTC
TRBD2	TRBV9	TRBJ2-5	once	CASTRGGTQETQYF	TGTGCCAGCACCCGGGGGGGCACCCAAGAGACCCAGTACTTC
.	TRBV5-1	TRBJ2-3	.	CASSLGDSSVDTQYF	TGCGCCAGCAGCTTGGGGGACTCCAGCGTAGATACGCAGTATTTT
TRBD1	TRBV10-3	TRBJ2-3	.	CASYPTGTGAFTDTQYF	TGTGCCTCCTATCCGACCGGGACAGGCGCTTTCACAGATACGCAGTATTTT
TRBD1	TRBV5-1	TRBJ1-3	once	CASSPWTGGGNTIYF	TGCGCCAGCAGCCCGTGGACAGGCGGAGGAAACACCATATATTTT
.	TRBV11-1	TRBJ2-2	once	CASSLQGSGELFF	TGTGCCAGCAGCTTGCAGGGGTCCGGGGAGCTGTTTTTT
TRBD2	TRBV13	TRBJ2-7	.	CASSTGRAYEQYF	TGTGCCAGCAGCACCGGGAGGGCCTACGAGCAGTACTTC
.	TRBV7-9	TRBJ2-1	.	CASSQGAGDNEQFF	TGTGCCAGCAGTCAAGGGGCAGGGGACAATGAGCAGTTCTTC
.	TRBV5-1	TRBJ2-7	.	CASSLQTLQDEQYF	TGCGCCAGCAGCTTGCAGACTCTACAAGACGAGCAGTACTTC
.	TRBV2	TRBJ2-5	.	CASSELSESRETQYF	TGTGCCAGCAGTGAGCTATCAGAATCCAGGGAGACCCAGTACTTC
.	TRBV7-2	TRBJ2-5	.	CASIPALGDETQYF	TGTGCCAGCATCCCTGCGCTAGGAGATGAGACCCAGTACTTC
TRBD2	TRBV5-1	TRBJ2-7	.	CASSLTAGGGYEQYF	TGCGCCAGCAGCTTGACAGCGGGAGGGGGCTACGAGCAGTACTTC
.	TRBV4-2	TRBJ2-3	.	CASSPGTLDTQYF	TGTGCCAGCAGCCCCGGGACTCTAGATACGCAGTATTTT
.	TRBV2	TRBJ1-5	.	CASSAPFSNQPQHF	TGTGCCAGCAGTGCTCCGTTCAGCAATCAGCCCCAGCATTTT
.	TRBV7-8	TRBJ1-1	.	CASSFGRDPTEAFF	TGTGCCAGCAGCTTCGGGAGGGACCCCACTGAAGCTTTCTTT
TRBD2	TRBV2	TRBJ2-2	.	CASSGVQRDRVGELFF	TGTGCCAGCAGTGGGGTCCAGCGGGATAGGGTCGGGGAGCTGTTTTTT
TRBD1	TRBV28	TRBJ1-2	.	CASSQTGYGYTF	TGTGCCAGCAGTCAGACAGGGTATGGCTACACCTTC
.	TRBV27	TRBJ2-1	.	CASSLSMGDSGNEQFF	TGTGCCAGCAGTTTATCGATGGGGGACAGCGGGAATGAGCAGTTCTTC
.	TRBV13	TRBJ2-3	.	CASSPDSGDTQYF	TGTGCCAGCAGCCCCGACTCCGGGGATACGCAGTATTTT
TRBD2	TRBV7-9	TRBJ2-2	.	CASSSILADNTGELFF	TGTGCCAGCAGTTCGATCCTAGCGGATAACACCGGGGAGCTGTTTTTT
.	TRBV27	TRBJ2-7	once	CASSVGAYYEQYF	TGTGCCAGCAGTGTGGGGGCCTACTACGAGCAGTACTTC
.	TRBV7-2	TRBJ2-5	once	CASLLYPGQETQYF	TGTGCCAGCTTACTTTATCCCGGTCAAGAGACCCAGTACTTC
.	TRBV7-2	TRBJ1-3	once	CASSLGGGNTIYF	TGTGCCAGCAGCTTAGGAGGGGGAAACACCATATATTTT
.	TRBV7-2	TRBJ2-1	.	CASSLLYENEQFF	TGTGCCAGCAGCCTTCTCTATGAGAATGAGCAGTTCTTC
TRBD2	TRBV7-9	TRBJ2-7	.	CASSTTRTSGTREQYF	TGTGCCAGCAGCACTACTCGGACTAGCGGGACTAGGGAGCAGTACTTC
TRBD1	TRBV6-1	TRBJ2-4	.	CASSAPQGRGFQNIQYF	TGTGCCAGCAGTGCTCCTCAGGGCAGGGGGTTTCAAAACATTCAGTACTTC
.	TRBV2	TRBJ2-7	.	CASSSPSSRLRSLDEQYF	TGTGCCAGCAGTTCCCCATCGTCAAGGCTCAGATCCCTAGACGAGCAGTACTTC
TRBD1	TRBV28	TRBJ1-1	once	CASSESNRGRAFF	TGTGCCAGCAGTGAAAGTAACAGGGGGCGGGCTTTCTTT
TRBD2	TRBV7-3	TRBJ2-5	.	CASSSTGTSGRGETQYF	TGTGCCAGCAGCTCTACCGGGACTAGCGGGAGAGGAGAGACCCAGTACTTC
TRBD1	TRBV7-9	TRBJ1-2	.	CASSLGAGGLGYTF	TGTGCCAGCAGCTTAGGCGCAGGGGGCTTGGGCTACACCTTC
.	TRBV29-1	TRBJ2-3	.	CSVVEGAITDTQYF	TGCAGCGTTGTGGAAGGGGCGATCACAGATACGCAGTATTTT
.	TRBV19	TRBJ2-5	.	CASSMGGDETQYF	TGTGCCAGTAGTATGGGGGGAGACGAGACCCAGTACTTC
TRBD1	TRBV6-1	TRBJ2-7	once	CASRWTGGSYEQYF	TGTGCCAGCAGATGGACAGGGGGATCCTACGAGCAGTACTTC
.	TRBV5-6	TRBJ2-4	.	CASSFAVVLGGDIQYF	TGTGCCAGCAGCTTCGCGGTGGTACTAGGGGGAGACATTCAGTACTTC
.	TRBV6-1	TRBJ1-2	once	CASSEAPGPPYGYTF	TGTGCCAGCAGTGAAGCGCCAGGGCCACCCTATGGCTACACCTTC